The T cell receptor (beta chain) described here comes from a study of shared clonotypes between healthy human individuals. General study points: Several donors held around 5% of naive CD4 clonotypes in common. Few donors limited the genetic and exposure-history diversity represented.

This clone was observed a single time. The antigen is undetermined. Terminally differentiated effector memory CD45RA+ cells were excluded by CCR7 positive selection of CD45RO-negative cells. Produced via immunoSEQ multiplex PCR; TCRdb's table is partial and in-frame only. The sample holds about 680,000 clones, 92% seen once. Unmatched junction bases numbered 10, after V lost 3 bases and J lost 5 bases. The CDR3 sequence is 17 residues long. Germline values: CDR1 PRHDT, CDR2 FYEKMQ (reference sequence). The receptor was isolated from a man aged 30 to 39 in good health. V is TRBV13 and J is TRBJ2-2; TRBD2 matches at 9 bases. Sequencing was done on a sample of naive CD8+ T cells sorted from blood. This CDR3 reads CASSLGLANLRTGELFF. The CDR3 nucleotides read TGTGCCAGCAGCTTGGGACTAGCAAACCTTAGGACCGGGGAGCTGTTTTTT.